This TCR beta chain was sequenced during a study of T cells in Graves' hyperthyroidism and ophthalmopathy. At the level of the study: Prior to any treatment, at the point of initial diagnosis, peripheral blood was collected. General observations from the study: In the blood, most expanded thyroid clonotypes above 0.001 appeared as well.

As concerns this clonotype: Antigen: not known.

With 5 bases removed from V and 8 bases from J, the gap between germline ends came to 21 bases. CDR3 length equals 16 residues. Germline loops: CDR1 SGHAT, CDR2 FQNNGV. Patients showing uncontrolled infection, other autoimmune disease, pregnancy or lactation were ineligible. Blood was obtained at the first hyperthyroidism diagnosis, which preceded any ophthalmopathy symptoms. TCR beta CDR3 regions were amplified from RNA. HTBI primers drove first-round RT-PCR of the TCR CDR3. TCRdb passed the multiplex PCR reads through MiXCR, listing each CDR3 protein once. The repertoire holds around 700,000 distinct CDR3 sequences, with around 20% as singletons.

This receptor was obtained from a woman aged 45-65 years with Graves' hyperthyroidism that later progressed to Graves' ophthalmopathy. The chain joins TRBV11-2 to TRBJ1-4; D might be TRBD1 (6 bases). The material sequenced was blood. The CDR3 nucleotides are TGTGCCAGCAGCATTGGAGCAGGGGCCCTAATGGAAAAACTGTTTTTT. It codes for CASSIGAGALMEKLFF.